This paragraph covers one T cell receptor beta chain sequence. The antigen is undetermined. The method was immunoSEQ multiplex PCR; TCRdb's version includes in-frame clones alone and lacks a portion of them. Among more than 2,000,000 clones listed, around 94% were seen once. This sample is drawn from a study of shared clonotypes between healthy human individuals. Study details: Donor ages ranged 18 to 49 years: a couple of women, a few men.

V lost 4 bases and J 7 bases, leaving 11 bases between the germline ends. The length of the CDR3 is 14 residues. Germline-derived CDR1 and CDR2 are SGHTA and FQGNSA. Findings and limits, study-wide: Among the subsets, naive ones generally showed larger estimated richness than memory ones. Non-shared clonotypes had lower generation probabilities than those shared by all four donors.

This sequence originates from a man aged 18 to 29 in good health. The sequencing sample was made of naive CD4+ T cells sorted from blood. Subset reported: CD45RA+ positively selected. V and J are TRBV7-2 and TRBJ1-6; no firm D call. DNA for the CDR3: TGTGCCAGCAGCTCGGACTCTCTGAATTCACCCCTCCACTTT. Protein: CASSSDSLNSPLHF.